A selection of T cell receptor beta chains follows, all from one sample in a study of CD8 T cells in ankylosing spondylitis. Using its own MiXCR run on the 5' RACE reads, TCRdb lists one record per CDR3 protein. The sample contains some 100,000 distinct CDR3 sequences, 8% to 10% of which appear only once. Sequencing was carried out using blood, either unsorted or a sorted T cell fraction (not recorded which). The receptor source for this set is a male donor with ankylosing spondylitis or in good health (not recorded which). CDR3s leave out the opening cysteine and the closing phenylalanine or tryptophan. Fields, in order: CDR3 protein, V gene, J gene, CDR3 length, clone size. The size of a clone is reported for some rows only, either as once, few or many, or as a class for expanded clones.

CDR3: ASSLIGRTETQY
V: TRBV7-6
J: TRBJ2-5
length: 12
size: many

CDR3: ASSRTEKLF
V: TRBV6-1
J: TRBJ1-4
length: 9
size: many

CDR3: ASSLEGTRADTQY
V: TRBV5-1
J: TRBJ2-3
length: 13
size: many

CDR3: SATGGLEGYEQY
V: TRBV29-1
J: TRBJ2-7
length: 12
size: few

CDR3: ASVNPSGGDNEQF
V: TRBV6-2/TRBV6-3
J: TRBJ2-1
length: 13
size: many

CDR3: ASSSTSPGVYGYT
V: TRBV5-6
J: TRBJ1-2
length: 13
size: many

CDR3: ASSRDTGPGQPQH
V: TRBV12-3/TRBV12-4
J: TRBJ1-5
length: 13
size: many

CDR3: ASSFSRGTDTQY
V: TRBV7-2
J: TRBJ2-3
length: 12
size: many

CDR3: SASPQNTEAF
V: TRBV20-1
J: TRBJ1-1
length: 10
size: few

CDR3: ASSRSNGGYT
V: TRBV12-3/TRBV12-4
J: TRBJ1-2
length: 10
size: many

CDR3: SVDQPGQGWNEQF
V: TRBV29-1
J: TRBJ2-1
length: 13
size: many

CDR3: ASSLRTDGYT
V: TRBV12-3/TRBV12-4
J: TRBJ1-2
length: 10
size: few

CDR3: ASSLGPREDGYT
V: TRBV5-5
J: TRBJ1-2
length: 12
size: many

CDR3: AWGHVSTDTQY
V: TRBV30
J: TRBJ2-3
length: 11
size: many

CDR3: ASSQGKTSAFTDTQY
V: TRBV4-3
J: TRBJ2-3
length: 15
size: many

CDR3: ASSATGVYEKLF
V: TRBV7-2
J: TRBJ1-4
length: 12
size: many

CDR3: SAPETGVLTEAF
V: TRBV20-1
J: TRBJ1-1
length: 12
size: many

CDR3: ASAAPGVRNEQF
V: TRBV9
J: TRBJ2-1
length: 12
size: many

CDR3: ASSRREGRETQY
V: TRBV6-1
J: TRBJ2-5
length: 12
size: many

CDR3: ATWTGGDEKLF
V: TRBV10-3
J: TRBJ1-4
length: 11
size: many

CDR3: ASREAGTGGFYEQY
V: TRBV6-2/TRBV6-3
J: TRBJ2-7
length: 14
size: many

CDR3: ASSSGGLQYQETQY
V: TRBV6-2/TRBV6-3
J: TRBJ2-5
length: 14
size: -

CDR3: ASRRSYEQF
V: TRBV6-1
J: TRBJ2-1
length: 9
size: many

CDR3: ASRSQPYTEAF
V: TRBV7-8
J: TRBJ1-1
length: 11
size: many

CDR3: ASSPRGLPRQQY
V: TRBV7-7
J: TRBJ2-7
length: 12
size: many

CDR3: ASSTYGRSGDNEQF
V: TRBV5-5
J: TRBJ2-1
length: 14
size: few

CDR3: ASSRGQGNMNTEAF
V: TRBV19
J: TRBJ1-1
length: 14
size: many

CDR3: SVERTGMDIQY
V: TRBV29-1
J: TRBJ2-4
length: 11
size: many

CDR3: ASSDSGSSYNEQF
V: TRBV9
J: TRBJ2-1
length: 13
size: many

CDR3: ASSLEGKTGELF
V: TRBV7-3
J: TRBJ2-2
length: 12
size: -

CDR3: ASSPSHGTSGSYEQY
V: TRBV18
J: TRBJ2-7
length: 15
size: many

CDR3: ASSPYLGTDTQY
V: TRBV5-5
J: TRBJ2-3
length: 12
size: many

CDR3: ASSLGQGAYGYT
V: TRBV4-3
J: TRBJ1-2
length: 12
size: many

CDR3: ASSQPSTKNIQY
V: TRBV4-1
J: TRBJ2-4
length: 12
size: -

CDR3: SATRSGLGPS
V: TRBV20-1
J: TRBJ2-7
length: 10
size: many

CDR3: ASSNTGGTGNTIY
V: TRBV12-3/TRBV12-4
J: TRBJ1-3
length: 13
size: many

CDR3: SAKNQASGHQDTQY
V: TRBV20-1
J: TRBJ2-3
length: 14
size: few

CDR3: SVPGTGGGGTQY
V: TRBV29-1
J: TRBJ2-3
length: 12
size: many

CDR3: ASSVSLAGAPQETQY
V: TRBV9
J: TRBJ2-5
length: 15
size: many

CDR3: AISDRGDGTGELF
V: TRBV10-3
J: TRBJ2-2
length: 13
size: many

CDR3: ASSWRQGLHEQY
V: TRBV6-2/TRBV6-3
J: TRBJ2-7
length: 12
size: many